This is a list of T cell receptor beta chains from one sample in a study of blood T cell repertoires in COVID-19. Using immunoSEQ multiplex PCR, the repertoire was profiled, and TCRdb retains in-frame clones only, with some absent. The sample contains some 83,000 clones, about 83% of which appear only once. The source material was peripheral blood. These receptors all come from a man in his fifties or sixties with active COVID-19. Both conserved end residues are trimmed from each CDR3. Expanded clones get a size class; other rows say once, few or many, or leave the size out.

clone_size: .; v_call: TRBV7-2; j_call: TRBJ1-6; cdr3_aa: ASLTGDNSPLH
clone_size: once; v_call: TRBV28; j_call: TRBJ2-7; cdr3_aa: ASSARPWTDEQY
clone_size: .; v_call: TRBV19; j_call: TRBJ2-1; cdr3_aa: ASKASGGRNEQF
clone_size: .; v_call: TRBV5-4; j_call: TRBJ2-7; cdr3_aa: ASSLGLAGRSDEQY
clone_size: few; v_call: TRBV5-1; j_call: TRBJ2-7; cdr3_aa: ASSQGFLRGGYEQY
clone_size: .; v_call: TRBV5-8; j_call: TRBJ1-2; cdr3_aa: ASSRPGLDPGQGLRGYT
clone_size: .; v_call: TRBV29-1; j_call: TRBJ1-6; cdr3_aa: SARDGLLRDRGSGNSPLH
clone_size: .; v_call: TRBV11-3; j_call: TRBJ2-4; cdr3_aa: ASSGPDRGGKNIQY
clone_size: .; v_call: TRBV6-2/TRBV6-3; j_call: TRBJ2-1; cdr3_aa: ASSRGGAYNEQF
clone_size: .; v_call: TRBV7-3; j_call: TRBJ2-1; cdr3_aa: ASSPGGTGGGGEQF
clone_size: .; v_call: TRBV7-2; j_call: TRBJ2-3; cdr3_aa: ASSFGTATDTQY
clone_size: once; v_call: TRBV28; j_call: TRBJ1-5; cdr3_aa: ASSSPREGGSNQPQH